This T cell receptor beta chain was documented in a study of beta chain features in type 1 diabetes. Looking at the study overall: Patient and healthy donor groups were alike in age, gender and cell yields.

Notes on this clone: What it binds is not known.

The sequenced template was cDNA made from the entire isolated RNA. Method: immunoSEQ multiplex PCR; TCRdb's copy keeps in-frame clones and lacks some. The sample yields about 350,000 clones, 15% to 20% seen once. The ends were cut back, 4 bases at V and 3 bases at J, with 9 bases in the middle. The length of the CDR3 is 13 residues. The V gene's germline CDR1 is SNHLY and CDR2 FYNNEI. The authors took one heparinised blood draw, averaging roughly 100 mL, from each donor. Study results and limitations: Researchers reported that naive, central memory and Treg TCRB repertoires appeared more similar in patients than in healthy donors. Type 1 diabetes patients showed a moderate but significant shortening of TCRB CDR3s in all four CD4+ subsets.

Sequenced material: naive CD4+ T cells from blood. This TCR was recovered from a woman younger than 30 in good health. The genes are TRBV2 and TRBJ2-5; D possibly corresponds to TRBD1 (6 bases). The CDR3 nucleotides are TGTGCCAGCAGTGTACAGGGAAAAGAGACCCAGTACTTC. Protein sequence: CASSVQGKETQYF.